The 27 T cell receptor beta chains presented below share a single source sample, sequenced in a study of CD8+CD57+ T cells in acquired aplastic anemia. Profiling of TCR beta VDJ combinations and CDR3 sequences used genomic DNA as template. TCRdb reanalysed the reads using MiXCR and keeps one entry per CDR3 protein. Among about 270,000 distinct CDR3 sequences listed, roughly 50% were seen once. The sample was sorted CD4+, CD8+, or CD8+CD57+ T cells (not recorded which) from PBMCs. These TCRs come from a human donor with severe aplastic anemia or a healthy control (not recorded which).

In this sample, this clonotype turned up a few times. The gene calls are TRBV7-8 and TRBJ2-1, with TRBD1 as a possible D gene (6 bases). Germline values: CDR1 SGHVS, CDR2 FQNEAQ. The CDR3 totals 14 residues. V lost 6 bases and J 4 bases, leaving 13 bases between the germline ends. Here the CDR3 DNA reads TGTGCCAGCAGTGAATTAAGGGGGTACAATGAGCAGTTCTTC. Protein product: CASSELRGYNEQFF.

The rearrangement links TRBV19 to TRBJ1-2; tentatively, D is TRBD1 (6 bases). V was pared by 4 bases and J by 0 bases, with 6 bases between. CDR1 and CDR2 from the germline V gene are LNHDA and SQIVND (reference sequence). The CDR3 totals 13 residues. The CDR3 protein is CASSRTANYGYTF. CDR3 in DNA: TGTGCCAGTAGTAGGACAGCTAACTATGGCTACACCTTC.

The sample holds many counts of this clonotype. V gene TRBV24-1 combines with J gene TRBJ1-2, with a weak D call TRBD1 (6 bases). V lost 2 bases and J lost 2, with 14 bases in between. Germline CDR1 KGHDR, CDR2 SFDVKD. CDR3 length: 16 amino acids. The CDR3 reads CATSDSPPTGNYGYTF. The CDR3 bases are TGTGCCACCAGTGATTCCCCCCCTACAGGGAACTATGGCTACACCTTC.

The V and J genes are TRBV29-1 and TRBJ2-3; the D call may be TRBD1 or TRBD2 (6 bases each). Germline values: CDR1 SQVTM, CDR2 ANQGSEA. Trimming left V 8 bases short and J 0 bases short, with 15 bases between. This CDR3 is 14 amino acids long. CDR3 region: CSTTGGTSTDTQYF. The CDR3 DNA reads TGCAGCACAACCGGGGGCACTAGCACAGATACGCAGTATTTT.

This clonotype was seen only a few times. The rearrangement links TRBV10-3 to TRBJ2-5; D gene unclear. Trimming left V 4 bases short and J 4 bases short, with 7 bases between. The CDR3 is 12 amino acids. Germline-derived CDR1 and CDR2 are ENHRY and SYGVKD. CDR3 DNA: TGTGCCATCAGTGGGGGTCGAGAGACCCAGTACTTC. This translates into CAISGGRETQYF.

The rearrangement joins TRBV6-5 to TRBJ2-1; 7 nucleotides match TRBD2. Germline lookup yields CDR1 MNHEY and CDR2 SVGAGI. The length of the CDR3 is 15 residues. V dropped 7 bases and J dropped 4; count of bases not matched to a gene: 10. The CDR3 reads CASIRDPGGYNEQFF. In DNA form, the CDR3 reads TGTGCCAGCATTCGAGACCCGGGGGGATACAATGAGCAGTTCTTC.

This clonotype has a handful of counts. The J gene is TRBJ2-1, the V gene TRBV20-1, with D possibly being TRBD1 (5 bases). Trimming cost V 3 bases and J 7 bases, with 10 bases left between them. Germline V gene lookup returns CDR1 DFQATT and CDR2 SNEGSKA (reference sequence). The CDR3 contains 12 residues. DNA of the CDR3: TGCAGTGCTAGTGGCAGGGCAAATGAGCAGTTCTTC. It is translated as CSASGRANEQFF.

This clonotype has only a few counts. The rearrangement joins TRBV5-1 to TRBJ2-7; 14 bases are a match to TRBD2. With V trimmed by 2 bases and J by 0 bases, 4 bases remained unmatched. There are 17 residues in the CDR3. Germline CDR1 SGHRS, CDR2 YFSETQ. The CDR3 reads CASSFRLAGGSSYEQYF. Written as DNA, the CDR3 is TGCGCCAGCAGCTTCAGACTAGCGGGGGGGAGCTCCTACGAGCAGTACTTC.

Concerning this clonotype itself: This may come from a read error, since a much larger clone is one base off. CDR3 amino acids: CASRDYGHTF. DNA for the CDR3: TGTGCCAGTAGGGACTATGGCCACACCTTC. The chain employs TRBV19 and TRBJ1-2; D is unresolved. The CDR3 sequence is 10 residues long. CDR1 and CDR2 (germline): LNHDA, SQIVND (reference sequence).

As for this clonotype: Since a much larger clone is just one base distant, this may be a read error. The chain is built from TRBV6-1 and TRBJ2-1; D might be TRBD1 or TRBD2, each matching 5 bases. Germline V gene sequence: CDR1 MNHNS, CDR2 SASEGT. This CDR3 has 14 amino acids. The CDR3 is CASTIRGSYSEQFF. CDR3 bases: TGTGCCAGCACCATACGGGGCTCCTACAGTGAGCAGTTCTTC.

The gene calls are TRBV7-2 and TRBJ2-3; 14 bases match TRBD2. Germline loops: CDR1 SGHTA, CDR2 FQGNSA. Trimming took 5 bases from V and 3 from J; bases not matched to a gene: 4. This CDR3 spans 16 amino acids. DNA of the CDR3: TGTGCCAGCAGCCGGGGGACTAGCGGGGGTACAGATACGCAGTATTTT. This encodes CASSRGTSGGTDTQYF.

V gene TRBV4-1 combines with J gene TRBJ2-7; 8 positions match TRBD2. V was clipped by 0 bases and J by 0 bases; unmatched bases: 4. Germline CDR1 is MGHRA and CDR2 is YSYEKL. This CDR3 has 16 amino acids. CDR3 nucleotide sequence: TGCGCCAGCAGCCAAGAACCGGGAGGGATCTCCTACGAGCAGTACTTC. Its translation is CASSQEPGGISYEQYF.

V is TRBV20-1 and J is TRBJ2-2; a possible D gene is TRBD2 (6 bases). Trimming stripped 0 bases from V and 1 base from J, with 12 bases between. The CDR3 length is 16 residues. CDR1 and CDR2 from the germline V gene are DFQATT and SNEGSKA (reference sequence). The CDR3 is CSARDLTGENTGELFF. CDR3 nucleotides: TGCAGTGCTAGAGATCTTACGGGGGAGAACACCGGGGAGCTGTTTTTT.

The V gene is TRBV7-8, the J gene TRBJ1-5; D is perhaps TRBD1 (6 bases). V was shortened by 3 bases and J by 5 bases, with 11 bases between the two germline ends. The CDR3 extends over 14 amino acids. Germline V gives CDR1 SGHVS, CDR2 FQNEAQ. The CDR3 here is CASSFGGGDQPQHF. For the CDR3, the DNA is TGTGCCAGCAGCTTTGGGGGCGGGGATCAGCCCCAGCATTTT. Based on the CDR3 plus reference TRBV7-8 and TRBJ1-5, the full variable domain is GAGVSQSPRYKVAKRGQDVALRCDPISGHVSLFWYQQALGQGPEFLTYFQNEAQLDKSGLPSDRFFAERPEGSVSTLKIQRTQQEDSAVYLCASSFGGGDQPQHFGDGTRLSIL.

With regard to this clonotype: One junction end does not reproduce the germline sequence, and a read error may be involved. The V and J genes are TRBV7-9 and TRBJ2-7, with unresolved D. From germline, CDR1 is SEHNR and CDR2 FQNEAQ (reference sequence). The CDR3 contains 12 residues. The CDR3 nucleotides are TGCGCCAGCAGCCTTCCGCCCTACGAGCAGTACTTC. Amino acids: CASSLPPYEQYF.

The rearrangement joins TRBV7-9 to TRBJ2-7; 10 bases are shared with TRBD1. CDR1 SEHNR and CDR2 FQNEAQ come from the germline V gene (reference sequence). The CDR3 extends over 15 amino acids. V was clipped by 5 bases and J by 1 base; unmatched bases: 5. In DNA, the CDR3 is TGTGCCAGCAGCCGGCGGGACAGGGGATCCTACGAGCAGTACTTC. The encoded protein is CASSRRDRGSYEQYF.

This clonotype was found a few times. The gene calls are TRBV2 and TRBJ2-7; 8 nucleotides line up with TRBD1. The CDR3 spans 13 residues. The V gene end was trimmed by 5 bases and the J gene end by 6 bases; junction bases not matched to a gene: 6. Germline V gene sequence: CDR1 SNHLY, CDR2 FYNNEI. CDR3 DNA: TGTGCCAGCAGTCCCGGACAGGGACCCGAGCAGTACTTC. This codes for CASSPGQGPEQYF.

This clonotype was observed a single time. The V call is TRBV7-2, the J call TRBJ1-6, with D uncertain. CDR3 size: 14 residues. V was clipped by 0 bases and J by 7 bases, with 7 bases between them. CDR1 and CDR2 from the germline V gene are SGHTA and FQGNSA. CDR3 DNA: TGTGCCAGCAGCTTAGCGGGTCCGAATTCACCCCTCCACTTT. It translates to CASSLAGPNSPLHF.

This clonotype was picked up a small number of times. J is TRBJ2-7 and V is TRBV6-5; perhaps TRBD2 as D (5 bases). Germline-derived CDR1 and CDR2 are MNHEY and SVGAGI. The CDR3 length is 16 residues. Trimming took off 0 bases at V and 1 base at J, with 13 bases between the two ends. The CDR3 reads CASSYSFGDCSYEQYF. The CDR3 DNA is TGTGCCAGCAGTTACTCTTTCGGGGATTGTTCCTACGAGCAGTACTTC.

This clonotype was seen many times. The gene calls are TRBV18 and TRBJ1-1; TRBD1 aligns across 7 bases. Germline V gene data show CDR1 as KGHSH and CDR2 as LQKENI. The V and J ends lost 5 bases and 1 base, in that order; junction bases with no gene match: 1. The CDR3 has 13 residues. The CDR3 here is CASSGQANTEAFF. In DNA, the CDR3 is TGTGCCAGCTCAGGACAGGCGAACACTGAAGCTTTCTTT.

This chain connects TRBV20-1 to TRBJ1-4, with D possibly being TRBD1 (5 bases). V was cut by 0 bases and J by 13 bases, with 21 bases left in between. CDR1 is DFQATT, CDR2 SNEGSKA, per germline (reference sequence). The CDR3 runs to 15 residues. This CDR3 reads CSARDRQRPRDVLFF. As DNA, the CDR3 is TGCAGTGCTAGAGACCGACAGAGACCTAGGGACGTACTGTTTTTT.

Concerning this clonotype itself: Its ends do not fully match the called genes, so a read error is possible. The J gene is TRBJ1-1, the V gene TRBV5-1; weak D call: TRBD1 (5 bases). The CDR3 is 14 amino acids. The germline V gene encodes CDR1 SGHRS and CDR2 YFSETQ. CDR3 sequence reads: CASSMGRLNIEALF. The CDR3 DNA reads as TGCGCCAGCAGCATGGGACGGCTGAACATTGAAGCTCTCTTT.

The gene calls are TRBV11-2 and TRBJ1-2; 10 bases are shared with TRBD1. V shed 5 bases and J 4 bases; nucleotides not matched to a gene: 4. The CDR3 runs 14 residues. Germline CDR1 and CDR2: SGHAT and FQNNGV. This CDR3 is CASSNRTGGYGYTF. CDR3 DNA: TGTGCCAGCAGCAATCGGACAGGGGGCTATGGCTACACCTTC.

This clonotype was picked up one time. DNA of the CDR3: TGTGCCACCAGCAGAGATCTCCAGGGATATTCACCCCTCCACTTT. Encoded protein: CATSRDLQGYSPLHF. This rearrangement joins TRBV15 to TRBJ1-6; D might be TRBD1 (5 bases). Germline V gene data show CDR1 as LNHNV and CDR2 as YYDKDF (reference sequence). Trimming stripped 0 bases from V and 8 bases from J, with 11 bases between. This CDR3 has 15 amino acids.

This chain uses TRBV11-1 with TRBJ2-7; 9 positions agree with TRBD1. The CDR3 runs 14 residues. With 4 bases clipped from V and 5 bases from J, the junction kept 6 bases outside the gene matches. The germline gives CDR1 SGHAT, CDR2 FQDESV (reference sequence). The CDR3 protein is CASSSGTGHDEQYF. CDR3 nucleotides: TGTGCCAGCAGCTCCGGGACAGGGCACGACGAGCAGTACTTC. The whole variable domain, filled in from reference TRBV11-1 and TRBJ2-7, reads EAEVAQSPRYKITEKSQAVAFWCDPISGHATLYWYRQILGQGPELLVQFQDESVVDDSQLPKDRFSAERLKGVDSTLKIQPAELGDSAMYLCASSSGTGHDEQYFGPGTRLTVT.

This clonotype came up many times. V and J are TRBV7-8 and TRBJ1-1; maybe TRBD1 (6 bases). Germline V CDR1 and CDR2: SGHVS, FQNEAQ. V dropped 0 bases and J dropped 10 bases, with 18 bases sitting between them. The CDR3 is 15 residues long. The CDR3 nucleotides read TGTGCCAGCAGCTTAGCGGGGCGGGGGGGGCGCGGAGCTTTCTTT. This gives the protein CASSLAGRGGRGAFF.

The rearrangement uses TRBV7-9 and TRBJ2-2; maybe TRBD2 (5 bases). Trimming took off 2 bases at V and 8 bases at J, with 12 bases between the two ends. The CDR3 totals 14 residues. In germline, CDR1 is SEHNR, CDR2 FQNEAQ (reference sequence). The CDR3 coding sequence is TGTGCCAGCAGCTTACCGAGGGTAAAGGGGGAGCTGTTTTTT. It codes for CASSLPRVKGELFF. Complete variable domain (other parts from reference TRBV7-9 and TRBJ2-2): DTGVSQNPRHKITKRGQNVTFRCDPISEHNRLYWYRQTLGQGPEFLTYFQNEAQLEKSRLLSDRFSAERPKGSFSTLEIQRTEQGDSAMYLCASSLPRVKGELFFGEGSRLTVL.